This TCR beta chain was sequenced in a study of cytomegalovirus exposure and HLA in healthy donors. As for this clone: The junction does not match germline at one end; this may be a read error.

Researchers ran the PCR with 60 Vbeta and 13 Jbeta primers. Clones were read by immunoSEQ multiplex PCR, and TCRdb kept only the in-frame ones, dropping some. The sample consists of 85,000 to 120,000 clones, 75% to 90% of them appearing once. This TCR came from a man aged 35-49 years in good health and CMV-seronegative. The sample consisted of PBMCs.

The CDR3 DNA follows: TGCAGTGCTAGGGGACTAGCGGGTTCTCACTTC. Encoded protein: CSARGLAGSHF. J is TRBJ2-5 and V is TRBV20-1; 12 positions agree with TRBD2. CDR3 length: 11 residues. Germline lookup yields CDR1 DFQATT and CDR2 SNEGSKA (reference sequence).